This is a list of T cell receptor beta chains from one sample in a study of OX40 agonist ivuxolimab in advanced cancers. Only in-frame clones appear in the TCRdb table, and some are missing; sequencing was by immunoSEQ multiplex PCR. The data show approximately 65,000 clones, about 88% seen once. The sample was CD4+ or CD8+ T cells sorted from blood, taken in a trial of the OX40 agonist ivuxolimab. The receptors derive from an adult with an advanced solid tumor such as melanoma, head and neck, liver or kidney cancer. Each CDR3 is given with its conserved first and last residue. The D gene is left open where the match is weak. The size field is filled for only some rows; it gives once, few, many or a size class.

CDR3 DNA: TGTGCCAGCAGTCCAGGGGGCACGAACACTGAAGCTTTCTTT
CDR3 protein: CASSPGGTNTEAFF
V gene: TRBV28
clone size: .
D gene: TRBD1
J gene: TRBJ1-1

CDR3 DNA: TGTGCCAGCAGCTCCGGGACAGGTAGCTCCTACAATGAGCAGTTCTTC
CDR3 protein: CASSSGTGSSYNEQFF
V gene: TRBV11-3
clone size: once
D gene: TRBD1
J gene: TRBJ2-1

CDR3 DNA: TGCAGCGTCGACGGCCCCGGGACAGTGTTTGGTGGCTACACCTTC
CDR3 protein: CSVDGPGTVFGGYTF
V gene: TRBV29-1
clone size: .
D gene: TRBD1
J gene: TRBJ1-2

CDR3 DNA: TGCAGCGTTGAAGTCTTAGAAAACACCGGGGAGCTGTTTTTT
CDR3 protein: CSVEVLENTGELFF
V gene: TRBV29-1
clone size: .
D gene: .
J gene: TRBJ2-2

CDR3 DNA: TGCGCCAGCAGCTTGGGTATCAGGAAAGAGACCCAGTACTTC
CDR3 protein: CASSLGIRKETQYF
V gene: TRBV5-1
clone size: .
D gene: .
J gene: TRBJ2-5

CDR3 DNA: TGTGCCAGCAGTGAAGGGTTCCAGCCCCAGCATTTT
CDR3 protein: CASSEGFQPQHF
V gene: TRBV2
clone size: .
D gene: .
J gene: TRBJ1-5

CDR3 DNA: TGTGCCAGCAGACTACAGGGATATTATGGCTACACCTTC
CDR3 protein: CASRLQGYYGYTF
V gene: TRBV6-5
clone size: .
D gene: .
J gene: TRBJ1-2

CDR3 DNA: TGCAGCGTTGGGGGATTCAATCAGCCCCAGCATTTT
CDR3 protein: CSVGGFNQPQHF
V gene: TRBV29-1
clone size: .
D gene: .
J gene: TRBJ1-5

CDR3 DNA: TGTGCCACCAGCAGAGATGTAGGGACAGCTCCCTATGGCTACACCTTC
CDR3 protein: CATSRDVGTAPYGYTF
V gene: TRBV15
clone size: medium-sized
D gene: TRBD1
J gene: TRBJ1-2

CDR3 DNA: TGTGCCAGCAGTGAAACCCCCTGGCAGGGTGGAGCTTTCTTT
CDR3 protein: CASSETPWQGGAFF
V gene: TRBV2
clone size: .
D gene: .
J gene: TRBJ1-1

CDR3 DNA: TGCGCCAGCAGCCAAGAGGGAGGGGTTGGAGAGACCCAGTACTTC
CDR3 protein: CASSQEGGVGETQYF
V gene: TRBV4-1
clone size: .
D gene: TRBD2
J gene: TRBJ2-5

CDR3 DNA: TGCGCCAGCAGCTTGGGTGGTGGGGGGACCTACGAGCAGTACTTC
CDR3 protein: CASSLGGGGTYEQYF
V gene: TRBV5-1
clone size: .
D gene: .
J gene: TRBJ2-7

CDR3 DNA: TGCGCCAGCAGCCAAGATCGGCAGGGGGGTGGACCCCAGCATTTT
CDR3 protein: CASSQDRQGGGPQHF
V gene: TRBV4-3
clone size: few
D gene: TRBD1
J gene: TRBJ1-5

CDR3 DNA: TGTGCCAGCAGCTCAAATGAGGGAGGAGGCAATGAGCAGTTCTTC
CDR3 protein: CASSSNEGGGNEQFF
V gene: TRBV7-3
clone size: .
D gene: .
J gene: TRBJ2-1

CDR3 DNA: TGTGCCAGCAGCCCCGGGACTAGCGGGTCATCTTCGCAGTATTTT
CDR3 protein: CASSPGTSGSSSQYF
V gene: TRBV11-2
clone size: .
D gene: TRBD2
J gene: TRBJ2-3

CDR3 DNA: TGTGCCAGCTCACCACCGGGACAGGGTCGAGAAAAACTGTTTTTT
CDR3 protein: CASSPPGQGREKLFF
V gene: TRBV18
clone size: .
D gene: TRBD1
J gene: TRBJ1-4

CDR3 DNA: TGTGCCAGCAGCTTGGAACCTTCCGGGGAGCTGTTTTTT
CDR3 protein: CASSLEPSGELFF
V gene: TRBV5-4
clone size: .
D gene: .
J gene: TRBJ2-2

CDR3 DNA: TGTGCCAGCAGTTTGTACGGGGCCCAAACCTTTGGCTACACCTTC
CDR3 protein: CASSLYGAQTFGYTF
V gene: TRBV27
clone size: once
D gene: .
J gene: TRBJ1-2

CDR3 DNA: TGTGCCAGCAGTGAAGGAGGCTGGGGGACAGGATCTGGCTACACCTTC
CDR3 protein: CASSEGGWGTGSGYTF
V gene: TRBV2
clone size: .
D gene: TRBD1
J gene: TRBJ1-2

CDR3 DNA: TGCGCCAGCAGCTCCGTATACTCTGGGGCCAACGTCCTGACTTTC
CDR3 protein: CASSSVYSGANVLTF
V gene: TRBV5-1
clone size: .
D gene: .
J gene: TRBJ2-6

CDR3 DNA: TGTGCCAGCAGCCTCGGAGGGGTAAACACTGAAGCTTTCTTT
CDR3 protein: CASSLGGVNTEAFF
V gene: TRBV7-9
clone size: .
D gene: .
J gene: TRBJ1-1